This paragraph reports one T cell receptor beta chain. The antigen remains unidentified. J was trimmed by 6 bases and V by 5 bases; bases with no gene match: 8. The CDR3 runs 16 residues. In germline, CDR1 is SEHNR, CDR2 FQNEAQ (reference sequence). This sample was taken from a study of T cell responses to AZD1222 COVID-19 vaccine. Here immunoSEQ multiplex PCR was the method, and the copy in TCRdb shows in-frame clones only, minus some. The data contain about 120,000 clones, 92% of them singletons. Study outcomes and limitations: Only a handful of AZD1222 recipients tested seropositive at baseline.

Sequences were derived from peripheral blood, sampled on day 0 of AZD1222 vaccination. The chain uses TRBV7-9 and TRBJ1-5; 12 nucleotides agree with TRBD1. This sequence originates from an adult in good health. The CDR3 DNA is TGTGCCAGCAGCCTCACGGGGACAGGGGGCGGTCAGCCCCAGCATTTT. It translates to CASSLTGTGGGQPQHF.